This is a list of T cell receptor beta chains from one sample in a study of Ad26.COV2.S vaccination and SARS-CoV-2 variants. Measured with immunoSEQ multiplex PCR; TCRdb has only the in-frame clones, and not every one. The sample comprises around 320,000 clones, about 85% of which are singletons, and 2% to 2.5% rests with the top ten. Specimen: peripheral blood, collected in a trial of Ad26.COV2.S vaccine versus placebo. The origin of the receptors is a person between 18 and 60 years old who received the Ad26.COV2.S COVID-19 vaccine or a placebo. The CDR3 runs from the conserved cysteine through the conserved F or W. The D gene is left open where the match is weak. A row's size may be missing; if present it is once, few, many or a size class.

>-|TRBV6-5|TRBJ1-1|-
TGTGCCAGCAGTCCTGGGTGGGGACGCCAAATGGAAGCTTTCTTT
CASSPGWGRQMEAFF
>-|TRBV10-1|TRBJ2-2|-
TGCGCCAGCAGTGAGTCAGGAGGGGTCATCGGGGAGCTGTTTTTT
CASSESGGVIGELFF
>-|TRBV11-3|TRBJ1-1|-
TGTGCCAGCAGCTTCCTTTGGAGGGGCCAACAACGTCCGAGCACTGAAGCTTTCTTT
CASSFLWRGQQRPSTEAFF
>-|TRBV16|TRBJ1-6|-
TGTGCCAGCAGCCAATTAAAACAGGGCATTCATTCACCCCTCCACTTT
CASSQLKQGIHSPLHF
>-|TRBV5-1|TRBJ1-4|-
TGCGCCAGCAGCTTGGGACAGCCCTTTAATGAAAAACTGTTTTTT
CASSLGQPFNEKLFF
>-|TRBV11-3|TRBJ2-4|-
TGTGCCAGCAGCTCCCCTTTTGGTGAGGGGACCAAAAACATTCAGTACTTC
CASSSPFGEGTKNIQYF
>TRBD2|TRBV28|TRBJ2-3|once
TGTGCCAGCAGTCGACTAGCGGGGGGGAGCAGCGATACGCAGTATTTT
CASSRLAGGSSDTQYF
>-|TRBV15|TRBJ2-3|-
TGTGCCACCAGCAGTTCCACAGATACGCAGTATTTT
CATSSSTDTQYF
>-|TRBV7-8|TRBJ1-3|-
TGTGCCAGCAGCTTAGGGGCGCCTGGAAACACCATATATTTT
CASSLGAPGNTIYF
>TRBD1|TRBV10-3|TRBJ2-7|once
TGTGCCATCAGTGCGGGACAGGTATCCTCCTACGAGCAGTACTTC
CAISAGQVSSYEQYF
>-|TRBV29-1|TRBJ1-4|-
TGCAGCGTTGTTTTGGGAGGATCTAATGAAAAACTGTTTTTT
CSVVLGGSNEKLFF
>-|TRBV7-2|TRBJ1-1|-
TGTGCCAGCAGCTCTAAACTGGGGGTGAGCACTGAAGCTTTCTTT
CASSSKLGVSTEAFF
>-|TRBV6-5|TRBJ1-1|few
TGTGCCAGCAGTTATGGGCGGGCTGAAGCTTTCTTT
CASSYGRAEAFF
>-|TRBV5-1|TRBJ1-5|-
TGCGCCAGCAGCTCGGGGGAAAGGCAGCCCCAGCATTTT
CASSSGERQPQHF
>-|TRBV7-8|TRBJ1-2|-
TGTGCCAGCAGCCCCGGGTCGGGGGGCCCCTATGGCTACACCTTC
CASSPGSGGPYGYTF
>TRBD1|TRBV4-1|TRBJ2-1|-
TGCGCCAGCAGCCGAGGAACAACAGGGGACGGTTTGGATGAGCAGTTCTTC
CASSRGTTGDGLDEQFF
>-|TRBV5-1|TRBJ2-5|-
TGCGCCAGCAGCTTGATGTTGGACCAAGAGACCCAGTACTTC
CASSLMLDQETQYF
>-|TRBV10-2|TRBJ2-5|-
TGCGCCAGCAGTGAGTCGTGGGGGGGCGGAGAGACCCAGTACTTC
CASSESWGGGETQYF